This TCR beta chain was retrieved from a study of OX40 agonist ivuxolimab in advanced cancers. Study-level information: The group had a mean age of roughly 65 years, ranged from about 20 to 79, and was around 82% male. A partial response was reached by three patients: one with hepatocellular carcinoma and two with cutaneous melanoma.

The assay was immunoSEQ multiplex PCR, and TCRdb's table has in-frame clones only and misses some. The sample gives some 72,000 clones, just under 95% of which show up once; around 10% is in the top ten. Study outcomes and limitations: CD4+ and CD8+ blood T cells expanded clonally by week 6 at 0.1 to 3.0 mg/kg.

Worth noting for this clone: Its antigen is undetermined.

Germline CDR1 reads SGDLS; CDR2 reads YYNGEE. This CDR3 contains 14 residues. The germline V and J ends were trimmed by 2 bases and 3 bases, with 11 bases remaining between them. Here the sequenced sample was CD4+ or CD8+ T cells sorted from blood, taken in a trial of the OX40 agonist ivuxolimab. V and J are TRBV9 and TRBJ2-5; tentative D call: TRBD2 (6 bases). This clonotype originated in an adult with an advanced solid tumor such as melanoma, head and neck, liver or kidney cancer. The CDR3 nucleotides read TGTGCCAGCAGCGTCACGGACTACGAAGAGACCCAGTACTTC. Residues: CASSVTDYEETQYF.